The entry below gives a single TCR beta chain sequence along with its context. This record belongs to a study of blood T cell repertoires in COVID-19. Study context: Sites across the United States, Italy and Spain contributed samples from acute and convalescent COVID-19. T cells, B-cell-depleted T cells, or PBMCs provided the cDNA or gDNA that served as material.

In the authors' methods: Amplification of reference gene primers was used by the study to estimate nucleated cell counts. Measured with immunoSEQ multiplex PCR; TCRdb has only the in-frame clones, and not every one. That table supplies the V and J calls and clone size; D and trimming were determined from the DNA. In the table there are tens of thousands of clones, around 84% of which are singletons. Germline V lookup: CDR1 PRHDT, CDR2 FYEKMQ (reference sequence). V trimming: 5 bases; J trimming: 9 bases; junction bases outside the gene matches: 9. This CDR3 has 15 amino acids. Sequenced: peripheral blood. The rearrangement joins TRBV13 to TRBJ1-6; TRBD1 matches 8 bases. This receptor was identified in a middle-aged man with acute or convalescent COVID-19. The CDR3 DNA reads as TGTGCCAGCAGCCCCCGACAGGGGACGGGTTCACCCCTCCACTTT. Translating it yields CASSPRQGTGSPLHF. The full variable domain, in which reference TRBV13 and TRBJ1-6 provide the parts outside the CDR3, is AAGVIQSPRHLIKEKRETATLKCYPIPRHDTVYWYQQGPGQDPQFLISFYEKMQSDKGSIPDRFSAQQFSDYHSELNMSSLELGDSALYFCASSPRQGTGSPLHFGNGTRLTVT.